The source of this T cell receptor (beta chain) is a study of blood T cell repertoires in COVID-19. This table comes from immunoSEQ multiplex PCR, and its TCRdb copy is limited to in-frame clones, with some not included. The sample lists approximately 170,000 clones, about 85% seen once, with roughly 1.2% in the top ten. Germline V CDR1 and CDR2: SGHKS, YYEKEE (reference sequence). V gave up 4 bases and J gave up 4 bases; unmatched junction bases: 11. This CDR3 has 16 amino acids. The material sequenced was peripheral blood. The sequence came from a man in his fifties or sixties who had recovered from COVID-19. The chain carries TRBV5-5 and TRBJ2-7; 10 bases match TRBD1. CDR3 coding DNA: TGTGCCAGCAGCGCCGCCGGGACAGGGGATTATTACGAGCAGTACTTC. Translated, it gives CASSAAGTGDYYEQYF.